Listed below are T cell receptor beta chains from one sample, sequenced in a study of T-cell memory formation after mild COVID-19. TCRdb redid the calling of the 5' RACE reads with MiXCR, one entry per CDR3 protein. This table has hundreds of thousands of distinct CDR3 sequences, about 17% appearing once. Sequencing was performed on PBMCs or a T cell subset sorted from them (not recorded which). All receptors derive from a man between 18 and 35 years old who had mild COVID-19 (a few samples of this study predate the infection). Cell type and time point are not known. CDR3s include the opening cysteine and the closing phenylalanine or tryptophan. The D gene is left open where the match is weak. Clone size is given for some rows only: seen once, a few or many times, or a class if the clone is expanded.

length: 15; V: TRBV7-9; D: TRBD2; J: TRBJ2-1; size: few; DNA: TGTGCCAGCAGCTACAATAGCGGGGGGGCCAATGAGCAGTTCTTC; CDR3: CASSYNSGGANEQFF
length: 15; V: TRBV7-2; D: TRBD1; J: TRBJ1-2; size: -; DNA: TGTGCCAGCAGCTTAGCCCCGGGGACAGGGAGGGGCTACACCTTC; CDR3: CASSLAPGTGRGYTF
length: 13; V: TRBV7-7; D: -; J: TRBJ2-7; size: -; DNA: TGTGCCAGCAGCTCCGCTCCCTCCTACGAGCAGTACTTC; CDR3: CASSSAPSYEQYF
length: 13; V: TRBV7-9; D: -; J: TRBJ1-1; size: few; DNA: TGTGCCAGCAGCCCGCGGGAAGACCCTGAAGCTTTCTTT; CDR3: CASSPREDPEAFF
length: 15; V: TRBV4-1; D: -; J: TRBJ1-2; size: many; DNA: TGCGCCAGCAGCCAAGATCGCGGGGTAGGCTATGGCTACACCTTC; CDR3: CASSQDRGVGYGYTF
length: 15; V: TRBV9; D: TRBD1; J: TRBJ2-3; size: -; DNA: TGTGCCAGCAGCGTGACAGGGCACCACACAGATACGCAGTATTTT; CDR3: CASSVTGHHTDTQYF
length: 14; V: TRBV20-1; D: -; J: TRBJ1-2; size: few; DNA: TGCAGTGCTTTGCTAGGTCGGGTGGTGAATGGCTACACCTTC; CDR3: CSALLGRVVNGYTF
length: 13; V: TRBV29-1; D: -; J: TRBJ2-6; size: few; DNA: TGCAGCGTCAGGGTGTACGGGGCCAACGTCCTGACTTTC; CDR3: CSVRVYGANVLTF
length: 15; V: TRBV5-1; D: -; J: TRBJ1-2; size: -; DNA: TGCGCCAGCAGCTTGGATCCAGGGCGGATTCATGGCTACACCTTC; CDR3: CASSLDPGRIHGYTF
length: 16; V: TRBV4-3; D: TRBD2; J: TRBJ2-4; size: -; DNA: TGCGCCAGCAGCCAAATCGCCCGGGACCCGGGGGGCATTCAGTACTTC; CDR3: CASSQIARDPGGIQYF
length: 16; V: TRBV6-2/TRBV6-3; D: -; J: TRBJ2-3; size: few; DNA: TGTGCCAGCAGTTACTCGGCGTTATTCTTGACAGATACGCAGTATTTT; CDR3: CASSYSALFLTDTQYF
length: 11; V: TRBV7-9; D: -; J: TRBJ2-2; size: -; DNA: TGTGCCCGAGAAAAGGTCGGGGAGCTGTTTTTT; CDR3: CAREKVGELFF
length: 15; V: TRBV5-1; D: -; J: TRBJ2-1; size: few; DNA: TGCGCCAGCAGCTCGCAGGGGGGCGTCTACAATGAGCAGTTCTTC; CDR3: CASSSQGGVYNEQFF
length: 12; V: TRBV6-2/TRBV6-3; D: -; J: TRBJ2-1; size: few; DNA: TGTGCCAGCAGTTACGTAGAGGTCGAGCAGTTCTTC; CDR3: CASSYVEVEQFF
length: 16; V: TRBV7-9; D: -; J: TRBJ2-1; size: -; DNA: TGTGCCAGCAGCTCATTCAGCGGGCCATCCTACAATGAGCAGTTCTTC; CDR3: CASSSFSGPSYNEQFF
length: 13; V: TRBV11-2; D: TRBD2; J: TRBJ2-3; size: few; DNA: TGTGCCAGCAGCCGCCCTTCGGCGGGGGGGCCGTATTTT; CDR3: CASSRPSAGGPYF
length: 13; V: TRBV6-2/TRBV6-3; D: -; J: TRBJ2-7; size: few; DNA: TGTGCCAGCAGTTTGTCAGGGTTCGACGAGCAGTACTTC; CDR3: CASSLSGFDEQYF
length: 12; V: TRBV6-5; D: TRBD1; J: TRBJ2-7; size: -; DNA: TGTGCCAGCAGTAAACAGGGGGCTGAGCAGTACTTC; CDR3: CASSKQGAEQYF
length: 14; V: TRBV7-9; D: -; J: TRBJ2-5; size: many; DNA: TGTGCCAGCAGCTACTGGGCTTTACAAGAGACCCAGTACTTC; CDR3: CASSYWALQETQYF
length: 14; V: TRBV6-2/TRBV6-3; D: -; J: TRBJ1-1; size: -; DNA: TGTGCCAGCAGTTTGACAGGAGGAGTGACTGAAGCTTTCTTT; CDR3: CASSLTGGVTEAFF
length: 14; V: TRBV10-3; D: -; J: TRBJ1-5; size: few; DNA: TGTGCCATCAGTGAGAGGGGATTTAATGAGCCCCAGCATTTT; CDR3: CAISERGFNEPQHF
length: 16; V: TRBV5-1; D: -; J: TRBJ1-2; size: -; DNA: TGCGCCAGCAGCTTGGAGCCAGGGCGAGAACTCTATGGCTACACCTTC; CDR3: CASSLEPGRELYGYTF
length: 16; V: TRBV27; D: TRBD2; J: TRBJ2-1; size: -; DNA: TGTGCCAGCAGTTTCGCCCCCCGACTAGCGGACAATGAGCAGTTCTTC; CDR3: CASSFAPRLADNEQFF
length: 16; V: TRBV27; D: -; J: TRBJ1-1; size: -; DNA: TGTGCCAGCAGTCCATACTACAGGGTCTCGGGCACTGAAGCTTTCTTT; CDR3: CASSPYYRVSGTEAFF
length: 12; V: TRBV12-3/TRBV12-4; D: -; J: TRBJ2-7; size: few; DNA: TGTGCCAGCAGCTTCGACACTTTCAGGCAGTACTTC; CDR3: CASSFDTFRQYF
length: 10; V: TRBV20-1; D: -; J: TRBJ2-1; size: -; DNA: TGCAGTGCAAGCTCCTTAGGGCAGTTCTTC; CDR3: CSASSLGQFF
length: 13; V: TRBV10-3; D: -; J: TRBJ1-6; size: few; DNA: TGTGCCATTCACAGGGATTATAATTCACCCCTCCACTTT; CDR3: CAIHRDYNSPLHF
length: 14; V: TRBV6-2/TRBV6-3; D: -; J: TRBJ1-1; size: few; DNA: TGTGCCAGCAGTTACGAACAGGCGAACACTGAAGCTTTCTTT; CDR3: CASSYEQANTEAFF
length: 14; V: TRBV20-1; D: TRBD2; J: TRBJ2-5; size: few; DNA: TGCAGTGCTGGGGCTAGCGGGGTCCAAGAGACCCAGTACTTC; CDR3: CSAGASGVQETQYF
length: 14; V: TRBV2; D: TRBD1; J: TRBJ1-5; size: -; DNA: TGTGCCAGCAGTGATGTGGGACAGGATCAGCCCCAGCATTTT; CDR3: CASSDVGQDQPQHF
length: 13; V: TRBV6-5; D: -; J: TRBJ1-2; size: few; DNA: TGTGCCAGCAGTTACTCCTTCAACTATGGCTACACCTTC; CDR3: CASSYSFNYGYTF
length: 16; V: TRBV12-3/TRBV12-4; D: TRBD2; J: TRBJ2-2; size: -; DNA: TGTGCCAGCAGCCCCGGGGCTAGCGGGGATGGCGGGGAGCTGTTTTTT; CDR3: CASSPGASGDGGELFF
length: 13; V: TRBV29-1; D: -; J: TRBJ2-7; size: -; DNA: TGCAGCGTTGTTTTCCAGGGAAGTAAGGAGCAGTACTTC; CDR3: CSVVFQGSKEQYF
length: 15; V: TRBV18; D: TRBD1; J: TRBJ2-7; size: few; DNA: TGTGCCAGCTCAAAAGGACAGGGGTCAGAGGGCGAGCAGTACTTC; CDR3: CASSKGQGSEGEQYF
length: 12; V: TRBV10-3; D: TRBD2; J: TRBJ2-1; size: few; DNA: TGTGCCATCGGACTAGCCTACAATGAGCAGTTCTTC; CDR3: CAIGLAYNEQFF
length: 14; V: TRBV15; D: -; J: TRBJ2-5; size: -; DNA: TGTGCCACCAGCGTACCGGGATCTCAAGAGACCCAGTACTTC; CDR3: CATSVPGSQETQYF
length: 12; V: TRBV4-1; D: -; J: TRBJ2-6; size: few; DNA: TGCGCCAGCAGCCACGGGGCCAACGTCCTGACTTTC; CDR3: CASSHGANVLTF
length: 11; V: TRBV7-2; D: TRBD1; J: TRBJ1-5; size: -; DNA: TGTGCCAGCAGTCTGGACAGGGTCGTGCATTTT; CDR3: CASSLDRVVHF
length: 17; V: TRBV4-1; D: -; J: TRBJ2-1; size: few; DNA: TGCGCCAGCAGAAGGGTTGGGGGGCCGAGCTCCTACAATGAGCAGTTCTTC; CDR3: CASRRVGGPSSYNEQFF
length: 13; V: TRBV7-2; D: -; J: TRBJ2-5; size: -; DNA: TGTGCCAGCAGCTTAACCTTAAAAGAGACCCAGTACTTC; CDR3: CASSLTLKETQYF
length: 14; V: TRBV30; D: -; J: TRBJ2-7; size: few; DNA: TGTGCCTGGACCTCCCGGGACGGGACCTACGAGCAGTACTTC; CDR3: CAWTSRDGTYEQYF
length: 14; V: TRBV14; D: TRBD1; J: TRBJ1-2; size: few; DNA: TGTGCCACCCGGGGGGCTGGACAGGGACGTGGCTACACCTTC; CDR3: CATRGAGQGRGYTF
length: 16; V: TRBV4-1; D: -; J: TRBJ1-2; size: few; DNA: TGCGCCAGCAGCCAGGTTTTGGGGGGGCGAGTCTATGGCTACACCTTC; CDR3: CASSQVLGGRVYGYTF
length: 15; V: TRBV6-5; D: TRBD2; J: TRBJ2-5; size: many; DNA: TGTGCCAGCAGTTACCTCGGTAGCGGGGTGGAGACCCAGTACTTC; CDR3: CASSYLGSGVETQYF
length: 14; V: TRBV9; D: TRBD2; J: TRBJ2-5; size: -; DNA: TGTGCCAGCAGCGAAGCGGGGCTCCAAGAGACCCAGTACTTC; CDR3: CASSEAGLQETQYF
length: 13; V: TRBV29-1; D: -; J: TRBJ2-3; size: -; DNA: TGCAGCGGAGCGCATGGGAGCACAGATACGCAGTATTTT; CDR3: CSGAHGSTDTQYF
length: 14; V: TRBV7-2; D: -; J: TRBJ2-3; size: -; DNA: TGTGCCAGCAGCTTAGTGATTCCTTCAGATACGCAGTATTTT; CDR3: CASSLVIPSDTQYF
length: 15; V: TRBV6-6; D: -; J: TRBJ1-1; size: -; DNA: TGTGCCAGCAGGGACGGGGGGGAGATGAACACTGAAGCTTTCTTT; CDR3: CASRDGGEMNTEAFF